Described below is a single T cell receptor beta chain sequence and its context. This sample stems from a study of blood T cell repertoires in COVID-19. The protocol was immunoSEQ multiplex PCR, while the TCRdb copy is restricted to in-frame clones and leaves out a portion. The repertoire holds about 340,000 clones, with 86% as singletons. CDR1 is SEHNR, CDR2 FQNEAQ, per germline (reference sequence). This CDR3 has 13 amino acids. Trimming stripped 5 bases from V and 4 bases from J, with 11 bases between. The receptor comes from an older woman with COVID-19, enrolled during active disease. The sequencing sample was made of peripheral blood. The chain couples TRBV7-9 to TRBJ1-2, with D possibly TRBD1 on 5 matching bases. The CDR3 nucleotides read TGTGCCAGCAGCGCAGGACAACTCTATGGCTACACCTTC. It specifies CASSAGQLYGYTF.